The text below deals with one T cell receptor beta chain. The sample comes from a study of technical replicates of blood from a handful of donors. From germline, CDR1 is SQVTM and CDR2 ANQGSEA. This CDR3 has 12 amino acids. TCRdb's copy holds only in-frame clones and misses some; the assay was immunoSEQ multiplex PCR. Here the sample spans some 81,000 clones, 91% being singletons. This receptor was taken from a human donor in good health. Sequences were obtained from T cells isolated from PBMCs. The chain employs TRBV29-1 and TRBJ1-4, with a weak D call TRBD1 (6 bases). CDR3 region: CGITGPGEKLFF. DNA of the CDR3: TGCGGCATAACAGGGCCAGGGGAAAAACTGTTTTTT.